This T cell receptor beta chain originates from a study of T cell responses to AZD1222 COVID-19 vaccine. The assay was immunoSEQ multiplex PCR, and TCRdb's table has in-frame clones only and misses some. Of tens of thousands of clones in the sample, roughly 90% were seen once. As for this clone: Its antigen is unknown.

Findings and limits, study-wide: The donor group comprised mostly white British people and more females; the analysis possibly underestimated clonal diversity. Close to half of spike-specific TCRs reportedly recognize unmutated variant regions.

This TCR came from an adult in good health. This material consisted of peripheral blood, taken on day 0 of AZD1222 vaccination.

The CDR3 reads CASSLGTGGEQYF. CDR3 bases: TGTGCCAGCAGTTTAGGGACAGGAGGCGAGCAGTACTTC. The chain links TRBV12-3 or TRBV12-4 to TRBJ2-7, with 7 bases fitting TRBD1. This CDR3 contains 13 residues. Trimming cost V 1 base and J 6 bases; bases outside gene matches: 3.